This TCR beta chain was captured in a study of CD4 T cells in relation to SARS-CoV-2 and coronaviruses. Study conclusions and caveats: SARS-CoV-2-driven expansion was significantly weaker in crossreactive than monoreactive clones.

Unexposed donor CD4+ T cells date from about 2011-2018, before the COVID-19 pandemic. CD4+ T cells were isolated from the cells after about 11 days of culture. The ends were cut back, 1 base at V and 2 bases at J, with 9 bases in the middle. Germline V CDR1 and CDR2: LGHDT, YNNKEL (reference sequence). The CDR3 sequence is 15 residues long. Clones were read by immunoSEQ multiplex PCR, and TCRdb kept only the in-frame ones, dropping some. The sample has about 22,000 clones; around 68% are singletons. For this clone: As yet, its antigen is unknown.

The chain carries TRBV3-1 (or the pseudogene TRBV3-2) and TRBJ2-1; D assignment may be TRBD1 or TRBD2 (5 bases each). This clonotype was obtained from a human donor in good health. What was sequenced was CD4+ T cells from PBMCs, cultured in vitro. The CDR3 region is CASSQGGSTYNEQFF. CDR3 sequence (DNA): TGTGCCAGCAGCCAAGGGGGGTCCACCTACAATGAGCAGTTCTTC.